These 10 T cell receptor beta chains were all obtained from the same sample, sequenced in a study of blood T cell repertoires in COVID-19. Profiling relied on immunoSEQ multiplex PCR, and the TCRdb table lists in-frame clones only, not all of them. The profile shows roughly 140,000 clones, less than 85% of them singletons. Specimen: PBMCs or T cells enriched from blood (not recorded which). The receptor source for this set is a woman younger than 30 who had been exposed to COVID-19.

The chain employs TRBV2 and TRBJ2-2; TRBD1 aligns across 7 bases. V was pared by 6 bases and J by 0 bases, with 4 bases of the junction left unmatched. Germline loops: CDR1 SNHLY, CDR2 FYNNEI. The CDR3 is 15 amino acids. Here the CDR3 reads CASRAGTANTGELFF. The CDR3 bases are TGTGCCAGCAGGGCCGGGACAGCGAACACCGGGGAGCTGTTTTTT. Based on the CDR3 plus reference TRBV2 and TRBJ2-2, the full variable domain is EPEVTQTPSHQVTQMGQEVILRCVPISNHLYFYWYRQILGQKVEFLVSFYNNEISEKSEIFDDQFSVERPDGSNFTLKIRSTKLEDSAMYFCASRAGTANTGELFFGEGSRLTVL.

This chain links TRBV12-5 with TRBJ2-3, with 8 nucleotides matching TRBD1. J was trimmed by 5 bases and V by 6 bases; bases with no gene match: 7. This CDR3 has 14 amino acids. Germline V gene data show CDR1 as LGHNT and CDR2 as FRNRAP. The CDR3, as DNA: TGTGCTAGTGGCCGGACAGGGATTTTAGATACGCAGTATTTT. Translated, it gives CASGRTGILDTQYF.

J is TRBJ2-1 and V is TRBV5-8; 11 bases align to TRBD2. The CDR3 has 16 amino acids. J was trimmed by 7 bases and V by 4 bases; bases with no gene match: 10. CDR1 and CDR2 from the germline V gene are SGHTS and YDEGEE. The CDR3 nucleotides are TGTGCCAGCAGCGACCAACTAGCGGGAGCGAATAATGAGCAGTTCTTC. Residues: CASSDQLAGANNEQFF. The full variable domain, its missing parts supplied by reference TRBV5-8 and TRBJ2-1, is EAGVTQSPTHLIKTRGQQATLRCSPISGHTSVYWYQQALGLGLQFLLWYDEGEERNRGNFPPRFSGRQFPNYSSELNVNALELEDSALYLCASSDQLAGANNEQFFGPGTRLTVL.

The J gene is TRBJ2-7, the V gene TRBV5-1, with 7 bases that match TRBD2. CDR1 and CDR2 from the germline V gene are SGHRS and YFSETQ. Germline trimming cut 1 base from V and 1 base from J; bases unmatched to any gene: 8. The length of the CDR3 is 16 residues. CDR3 residues: CASSLKERDPSYEQYF. The CDR3 nucleotides read TGCGCCAGCAGCTTGAAAGAGCGGGATCCTTCCTACGAGCAGTACTTC.

This chain connects TRBV9 to TRBJ1-6; 8 nucleotides align to TRBD1. The length of the CDR3 is 14 residues. Germline V gene lookup returns CDR1 SGDLS and CDR2 YYNGEE. Trimming took 0 bases from V and 9 from J; bases not matched to a gene: 2. DNA for the CDR3: TGTGCCAGCAGCGTAGGCAGGGGGCGTTCACCCCTCCACTTT. Translated: CASSVGRGRSPLHF.

The chain couples TRBV30 to TRBJ1-6; no definite D call. The CDR3 has 20 residues. V dropped 1 base and J dropped 0 bases, with 22 bases sitting between them. The germline CDR1 and CDR2 sequences are GTSNPN and SVGIG (reference sequence). The CDR3: CAWSGGITERSSSYNSPLHF. In nucleotides, the CDR3 is TGTGCCTGGAGTGGAGGGATAACGGAAAGGTCGAGCTCCTATAATTCACCCCTCCACTTT.

V and J are TRBV19 and TRBJ1-2; D gene unclear. Trimming removed 7 bases at V and 0 bases at J, with 3 bases between. Germline assignment: CDR1 LNHDA and CDR2 SQIVND (reference sequence). This CDR3 has 11 amino acids. The CDR3 nucleotides read TGTGCCAGTACCACTAACTATGGCTACACCTTC. Protein sequence: CASTTNYGYTF. Looking up the rest from reference TRBV19 and TRBJ1-2 gives the full variable domain: DGGITQSPKYLFRKEGQNVTLSCEQNLNHDAMYWYRQDPGQGLRLIYYSQIVNDFQKGDIAEGYSVSREKKESFPLTVTSAQKNPTAFYLCASTTNYGYTFGSGTRLTVV.

This clone was recorded once. Here the CDR3 DNA reads TGCGCCAGCTCAGGAAGCGGCCGTGATACGCAGTATTTT. As protein: CASSGSGRDTQYF. This sequence joins TRBV10-1 and TRBJ2-3; D is possibly TRBD2 (5 bases). CDR1 is WNHNN, CDR2 SYGVQD, per germline (reference sequence). Trimming stripped 8 bases from V and 6 bases from J, with 15 bases between. CDR3 length: 13 residues.

The J gene is TRBJ1-1, the V gene TRBV28; TRBD1 agrees at 10 bases. The CDR3 has 13 amino acids. The germline CDR1 and CDR2 sequences are MDHEN and SYDVKM. With 8 bases clipped from V and 11 bases from J, the junction kept 11 bases outside the gene matches. The CDR3 nucleotides read TGTGCCAGCCGGGACAGGGGCGCACTGGGGGCTTTCTTT. This encodes CASRDRGALGAFF.

This clone appeared a single time. This chain connects TRBV3-1 (or the pseudogene TRBV3-2) to TRBJ2-7; a weak D match, TRBD1 (5 bases). V lost 1 base, J lost 0 bases, and 10 bases lay in between. Germline CDR1 LGHDT, CDR2 YNNKEL (reference sequence). The CDR3 spans 15 residues. In nucleotides, the CDR3 is TGTGCCAGCAGCCAAGGGGGCGACAGCTCCTACGAGCAGTACTTC. It translates to CASSQGGDSSYEQYF.